These 25 T cell receptor beta chains came from one sample sequenced in a study of radiotherapy plus CTLA-4 blockade in lung cancer. Generated by immunoSEQ multiplex PCR, the TCRdb table keeps only in-frame clones and is missing some. Of fewer than 100,000 clones listed, 80% to 85% are singletons. Sample: peripheral blood, taken from a patient treated with radiotherapy plus ipilimumab. All receptors come from a human donor with non-small cell lung cancer who had stable disease on radiotherapy plus ipilimumab.

The chain combines TRBV6-5 with TRBJ2-7, with 7 positions matching TRBD1. V dropped 6 bases and J dropped 0; count of bases not matched to a gene: 8. Germline CDR1 is MNHEY and CDR2 is SVGAGI. There are 15 residues in the CDR3. CDR3 amino acids: CASSNPGTVSYEQYF. The CDR3 DNA reads as TGTGCCAGCAGCAACCCCGGGACAGTCTCCTACGAGCAGTACTTC.

Comments on this clone: The junction and the germline gene differ at one end; a read error may be behind it. This CDR3 is also generated by other DNA sequences in the sample. V usage is TRBV4-1 and J usage is TRBJ1-4; the D gene is possibly TRBD1 (6 bases). This CDR3 comprises 15 residues. Looked up from germline, CDR1 is MGHRA and CDR2 is YSYEKL. CDR3 loop: CASSQVLTGHEKLFF. The CDR3 coding sequence is TGCGCCAGCAGCCAAGTCTTAACAGGGCATGAAAAATTGTTTTTT.

Details on this clone: One junction end does not reproduce the germline sequence, and a read error may be involved. The J gene is TRBJ1-5, the V gene TRBV19; D is uncertain. Looked up from germline, CDR1 is LNHDA and CDR2 is SQIVND (reference sequence). The CDR3 runs to 14 residues. The CDR3 sequence: CTSSINEVSQPQHF. The DNA for the CDR3 is TGTACCAGTAGTATAAACGAGGTCAGTCAGCCCCAGCATTTT.

The chain couples TRBV5-6 to TRBJ2-7, with no clear D. Germline CDR1 is SGHDT and CDR2 is YYEEEE. V dropped 3 bases and J dropped 3 bases, with 13 bases sitting between them. The CDR3 consists of 14 residues. The CDR3 region is CASSSYPSLYEQYF. In DNA, the CDR3 is TGTGCCAGCAGCTCTTATCCCTCTCTCTACGAGCAGTACTTC.

Concerning this clone itself: This specimen includes other DNA sequences encoding the same CDR3. The chain has TRBV6-1 and TRBJ1-1; 8 bases map to TRBD1. With 3 bases clipped from V and 5 bases from J, the junction kept 2 bases outside the gene matches. CDR3 size: 13 residues. Per the germline V gene, CDR1 is MNHNS and CDR2 is SASEGT. The CDR3: CASSDRQGTEAFF. The CDR3 DNA sequence: TGTGCCAGCAGTGATCGACAGGGGACTGAAGCTTTCTTT.

V and J are TRBV7-2 and TRBJ2-7; possible D gene TRBD2, 6 bases. CDR3 size: 13 residues. Per germline, CDR1 SGHTA and CDR2 FQGNSA. V gave up 5 bases and J gave up 3 bases, with 11 bases separating them. DNA of the CDR3: TGTGCCAGCAGCCCACGGGACTTCTACGAGCAGTACTTC. This encodes CASSPRDFYEQYF.

The chain employs TRBV28 and TRBJ2-7; TRBD2 matches at 12 bases. The length of the CDR3 is 15 residues. CDR1 is MDHEN and CDR2 is SYDVKM in the germline V gene. Germline trimming cut 3 bases from V and 3 bases from J; bases unmatched to any gene: 3. CDR3 amino acids: CASSLTSGGVYEQYF. CDR3 sequence (DNA): TGTGCCAGCAGTTTGACTAGCGGGGGAGTCTACGAGCAGTACTTC.

The rearrangement uses TRBV5-4 and TRBJ2-1; D unclear. The germline CDR1 and CDR2 sequences are SGHNT and YYREEE (reference sequence). CDR3 length: 15 amino acids. The germline V and J ends were trimmed by 1 base and 5 bases, with 13 bases remaining between them. The CDR3 DNA reads TGTGCCAGCAGCTTGCCCCTTGTAGGGAACAATGAGCAGTTCTTC. Protein: CASSLPLVGNNEQFF.

There are a few counts of this clone. This sequence joins TRBV11-2 and TRBJ1-4; possibly TRBD1 for D (5 bases). The germline V and J ends were trimmed by 2 bases and 8 bases, with 15 bases remaining between them. The CDR3 totals 15 residues. Germline-derived CDR1 and CDR2 are SGHAT and FQNNGV. The CDR3 DNA follows: TGTGCCAGCAGCTTAATCCCAGGGAGCGGGGAAAAACTGTTTTTT. It yields the protein CASSLIPGSGEKLFF.

The chain combines TRBV5-1 with TRBJ2-6, with D unresolved. Germline V lookup: CDR1 SGHRS, CDR2 YFSETQ. Trimming left V 2 bases short and J 1 base short, with 4 bases between. CDR3 length: 14 amino acids. In nucleotides, the CDR3 is TGCGCCAGCAGCTTTAATTCTGGGGCCAACGTCCTGACTTTC. Protein: CASSFNSGANVLTF.

This chain connects TRBV7-2 to TRBJ2-3; 11 bases fit TRBD2. This CDR3 contains 16 residues. Germline V CDR1 and CDR2: SGHTA, FQGNSA. V trimming: 5 bases; J trimming: 4 bases; junction bases outside the gene matches: 8. The CDR3 sequence is CASSPRLAGRSDTQYF. CDR3 sequence (DNA): TGTGCCAGCAGCCCCAGACTAGCGGGGCGATCAGATACGCAGTATTTT.

The chain couples TRBV27 to TRBJ2-2; 9 nucleotides agree with TRBD2. This CDR3 is 16 amino acids long. V lost 4 bases, J lost 3 bases, and 6 bases stayed unmatched. Germline values: CDR1 MNHEY, CDR2 SMNVEV (reference sequence). The CDR3 nucleotides are TGTGCCAGCAGTTATAAGGTAGCGGGAGACACCGGGGAGCTGTTTTTT. Translation gives CASSYKVAGDTGELFF.

This chain links TRBV7-2 with TRBJ1-4; D perhaps matches TRBD1 (5 bases). In germline, CDR1 is SGHTA, CDR2 FQGNSA. V was shortened by 8 bases and J by 6 bases, with 10 bases between the two germline ends. This CDR3 comprises 12 residues. The CDR3 DNA sequence: TGTGCCAGCCGAGGGGCACATGAAAAACTGTTTTTT. Translation gives CASRGAHEKLFF.

This clone has only a few counts. The V gene is TRBV2, the J gene TRBJ2-3; TRBD1 agrees at 7 bases. With 8 bases clipped from V and 0 bases from J, the junction kept 5 bases outside the gene matches. CDR3 size: 14 residues. The germline CDR1 and CDR2 sequences are SNHLY and FYNNEI. The CDR3 DNA reads TGTGCCAGCCAGGGACAGTTTAGCACAGATACGCAGTATTTT. It yields the protein CASQGQFSTDTQYF. The full variable domain, in which reference TRBV2 and TRBJ2-3 provide the parts outside the CDR3, is EPEVTQTPSHQVTQMGQEVILRCVPISNHLYFYWYRQILGQKVEFLVSFYNNEISEKSEIFDDQFSVERPDGSNFTLKIRSTKLEDSAMYFCASQGQFSTDTQYFGPGTRLTVL.

CDR3 nucleotides: TGTGCCAGCAGCAGGGGTTACTATGGCTACACCTTC. It specifies CASSRGYYGYTF. V usage is TRBV6-1 and J usage is TRBJ1-2, with D maybe TRBD1 (6 bases). V dropped 6 bases and J dropped 3 bases, with 8 bases sitting between them. Germline CDR1 is MNHNS and CDR2 is SASEGT. This CDR3 region has 12 residues.

J is TRBJ2-3 and V is TRBV9; maybe TRBD2 (6 bases). V was clipped by 4 bases and J by 0 bases, with 12 bases between them. The germline V gene has CDR1 SGDLS and CDR2 YYNGEE. This CDR3 has 15 residues. CDR3 region: CASSPLAASTDTQYF. DNA for the CDR3: TGTGCCAGCAGCCCCTTAGCGGCTAGCACAGATACGCAGTATTTT.

This sequence joins TRBV27 and TRBJ1-2; possibly TRBD1 for D (5 bases). In germline, CDR1 is MNHEY, CDR2 SMNVEV (reference sequence). The CDR3 is 12 amino acids. The V gene lost 6 bases and the J gene lost 7 bases, with 12 bases spanning the gap. CDR3 bases: TGTGCCAGCAGGGTGGGGGATTCTGGCTACACCTTC. It codes for CASRVGDSGYTF.

V is TRBV5-6 and J is TRBJ1-2, with 7 bases aligning to TRBD1. The CDR3 has 16 residues. Germline V gives CDR1 SGHDT, CDR2 YYEEEE. V shed 3 bases, J shed 4 bases, and the junction held 12 bases outside the gene matches. The CDR3 region is CASSYELTGVSYGYTF. DNA of the CDR3: TGTGCCAGCAGCTACGAATTAACAGGGGTGAGCTATGGCTACACCTTC.

V and J are TRBV11-3 and TRBJ2-2; TRBD2 matches 7 bases. Germline V gives CDR1 SGHNT, CDR2 YENEEA. V lost 1 base and J lost 0; bases outside the gene matches: 8. This CDR3 region has 18 residues. CDR3 loop: CASSLAPYGGTNTGELFF. CDR3 bases: TGTGCCAGCAGCTTAGCCCCCTACGGGGGGACGAACACCGGGGAGCTGTTTTTT.

This clone was counted between two and nine times. This chain uses TRBV6-1 with TRBJ2-7, with D hard to call. This CDR3 contains 12 residues. V was trimmed by 1 base and J by 7 bases, leaving 8 bases between them. CDR1 MNHNS and CDR2 SASEGT come from the germline V gene. CDR3 coding DNA: TGTGCCAGCAGTGAAGTTGGTCGGGAGCAGTACTTC. Translating it yields CASSEVGREQYF.

This clone was detected once. The V gene is TRBV5-1, the J gene TRBJ2-7; D ambiguous. Trimming removed 6 bases at V and 0 bases at J, with 10 bases between. CDR3 size: 13 residues. The germline V gene encodes CDR1 SGHRS and CDR2 YFSETQ. The CDR3 bases are TGCGCCAGCATGGGGTCCCCCTCCTACGAGCAGTACTTC. It translates to CASMGSPSYEQYF.

The chain couples TRBV29-1 to TRBJ2-1; TRBD2 aligns across 8 bases. The V segment lost 7 bases and the J segment 2 bases; nucleotides outside the gene matches: 4. Looked up from germline, CDR1 is SQVTM and CDR2 is ANQGSEA. The CDR3 has 13 residues. Written as DNA, the CDR3 is TGCAGCGGTCTTAGCGGGACCTACAATGAGCAGTTCTTC. Translated, it gives CSGLSGTYNEQFF.

The rearrangement joins TRBV18 to TRBJ2-2, with D perhaps matching TRBD2 (5 bases). This CDR3 contains 13 residues. V lost 3 bases and J 7 bases, leaving 9 bases between the germline ends. CDR1 is KGHSH and CDR2 is LQKENI in the germline V gene. CDR3 residues: CASSPYGGGELFF. The CDR3 DNA reads as TGTGCCAGCTCACCTTACGGAGGCGGGGAGCTGTTTTTT.

CDR3 residues: CASSFGQGNTGELFF. The CDR3 DNA follows: TGTGCCAGCAGCTTCGGGCAGGGGAACACCGGGGAGCTGTTTTTT. The rearrangement joins TRBV5-4 to TRBJ2-2; D may be TRBD1 (5 bases). Germline-derived CDR1 and CDR2 are SGHNT and YYREEE (reference sequence). Deletions cut 2 bases from V and 1 base from J, with 9 bases between. This CDR3 comprises 15 residues.

This chain connects TRBV4-1 to TRBJ2-1; D tentatively reads TRBD1 or TRBD2 (5 bases each). V was trimmed by 1 base and J by 0 bases, leaving 7 bases between them. Germline V gene lookup returns CDR1 MGHRA and CDR2 YSYEKL. CDR3 size: 15 residues. In DNA form, the CDR3 reads TGCGCCAGCAGCCAAGCGGGGCTCTCCTACAATGAGCAGTTCTTC. This encodes CASSQAGLSYNEQFF.